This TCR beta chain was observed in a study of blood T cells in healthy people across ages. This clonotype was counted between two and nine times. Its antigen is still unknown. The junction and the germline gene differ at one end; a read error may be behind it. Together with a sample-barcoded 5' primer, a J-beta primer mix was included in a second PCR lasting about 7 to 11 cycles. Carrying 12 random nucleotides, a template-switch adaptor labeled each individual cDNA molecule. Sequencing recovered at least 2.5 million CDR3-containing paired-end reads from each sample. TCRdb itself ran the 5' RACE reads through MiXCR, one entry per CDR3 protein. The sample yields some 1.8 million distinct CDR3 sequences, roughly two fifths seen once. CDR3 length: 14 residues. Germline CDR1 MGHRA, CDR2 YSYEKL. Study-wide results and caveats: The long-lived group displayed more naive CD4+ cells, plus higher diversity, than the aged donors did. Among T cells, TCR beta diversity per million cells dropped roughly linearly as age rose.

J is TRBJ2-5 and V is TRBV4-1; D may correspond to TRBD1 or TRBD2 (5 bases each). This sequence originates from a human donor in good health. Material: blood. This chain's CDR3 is CTSSHLGDGETQYF. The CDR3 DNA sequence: TGCACCAGCAGCCATTTAGGGGACGGGGAGACCCAGTACTTC.